This entry lists 11 T cell receptor beta chains sequenced from one sample in a study of blood T cells in healthy people across ages. Sample-barcoded 5' priming and a J-beta primer mix drove a second PCR of about 7 to 12 cycles. TCRdb recomputed calls from the 5' RACE reads with MiXCR, one row per CDR3 protein. The data contain roughly 730,000 distinct CDR3 sequences, roughly 56% of them singletons. Material: blood. The receptors come from a man aged 40-50 years in good health.

The V gene is TRBV9, the J gene TRBJ2-5; D gene ambiguous. Germline V gene sequence: CDR1 SGDLS, CDR2 YYNGEE. V was shortened by 0 bases and J by 5 bases, with 14 bases between the two germline ends. The CDR3 is 15 residues long. This CDR3 reads CASSVEPSGWETQYF. The CDR3 DNA is TGTGCCAGCAGCGTAGAGCCAAGTGGGTGGGAGACCCAGTACTTC.

V usage is TRBV6-6 and J usage is TRBJ2-1; possibly TRBD2 for D (7 bases). The CDR3 length is 14 residues. V was pared by 5 bases and J by 8 bases, with 16 bases between. Germline loops: CDR1 MNHNY, CDR2 SVGAGI (reference sequence). CDR3 DNA: TGTGCCAGCAGTATGGGGGGGGCTATATATGAGCAGTTCTTC. Its protein is CASSMGGAIYEQFF.

The chain has TRBV28 and TRBJ2-3; 14 bases line up with TRBD2. CDR3 size: 18 residues. Per germline, CDR1 MDHEN and CDR2 SYDVKM. V was pared by 6 bases and J by 0 bases, with 8 bases of the junction left unmatched. The chain's CDR3 is CASSRVTSGRGSTDTQYF. As DNA, the CDR3 is TGTGCCAGCAGCCGCGTGACTAGCGGGAGGGGGAGCACAGATACGCAGTATTTT.

This clonotype came up a few times. V usage is TRBV6-2 or TRBV6-3 and J usage is TRBJ2-5; D uncertain. With the DNA end fitting TRBJ2-7 better, the J assignment may be wrong. CDR3 length: 16 residues. CDR1 is MNHEY, CDR2 SVGEGT, per germline. CDR3 loop: CASSYSTLPIIYEQYF. CDR3 nucleotides: TGTGCCAGCAGTTACTCGACGCTACCTATTATCTACGAGCAGTACTTC.

Note on this clonotype: The junction shows a germline mismatch at one end, possibly a read error. The V gene is TRBV15, the J gene TRBJ2-5; 12 nucleotides align to TRBD2. CDR1 is LNHNV, CDR2 YYDKDF, per germline (reference sequence). The CDR3 has 16 residues. The CDR3: CATSRDLAGGQETQYF. The CDR3 nucleotides read TGCGCCACCAGCAGAGATCTAGCGGGAGGGCAAGAGACCCAGTACTTC.

The rearrangement uses TRBV4-3 and TRBJ2-5, with D possibly TRBD2 on 6 matching bases. Trimming took off 0 bases at V and 5 bases at J, with 13 bases between the two ends. Germline loops: CDR1 LGHNA, CDR2 YSLEER. The CDR3 is made up of 15 amino acids. The CDR3, as DNA: TGCGCCAGCAGCCAAGATCGCGGGGACTCGGAGACCCAGTACTTC. It translates to CASSQDRGDSETQYF.

The gene calls are TRBV7-3 and TRBJ2-3; 7 bases fit TRBD2. Germline CDR1 and CDR2: SGHTA and FQGTGA. The CDR3 consists of 17 residues. With 3 bases clipped from V and 4 bases from J, the junction kept 13 bases outside the gene matches. CDR3 in DNA: TGTGCCAGCAGCTTTAGCCTCGGCGGGGGTGCGGCAGATACGCAGTATTTT. Its protein product is CASSFSLGGGAADTQYF.

The rearrangement uses TRBV6-1 and TRBJ2-1, with 11 positions matching TRBD1. Trimming at V came to 8 bases and at J to 6 bases, leaving 6 bases not matched to a gene. The CDR3 extends over 14 amino acids. Germline CDR1 is MNHNS and CDR2 is SASEGT. The CDR3 nucleotides are TGTGCCAGCGACTGGGACAGGGGGTTCAATGAGCAGTTCTTC. It yields the protein CASDWDRGFNEQFF.

This sequence joins TRBV4-2 and TRBJ1-1; D gene unclear. Trimming shortened V by 2 bases and J by 1 base, and 11 bases separated the two germline ends. Germline CDR1 reads LGHNA; CDR2 reads YNFKEQ. The CDR3 spans 15 residues. The CDR3 here is CASSQLLGKNTEAFF. In DNA form, the CDR3 reads TGTGCCAGCAGCCAACTCTTAGGGAAGAACACTGAAGCTTTCTTT.

V gene TRBV12-3 or TRBV12-4 combines with J gene TRBJ2-3; D uncertain. The V end lost 7 bases, the J end lost 1 base, and 12 bases lay between the germline ends. This CDR3 is 14 amino acids long. CDR3 loop: CASNTRAGTDTQYF. For the CDR3, the DNA is TGTGCCAGCAACACAAGAGCTGGCACAGATACGCAGTATTTT.

The chain links TRBV24-1 to TRBJ2-3; 10 bases map to TRBD2. Germline CDR1 KGHDR, CDR2 SFDVKD. This CDR3 contains 15 residues. V trimming: 7 bases; J trimming: 6 bases; junction bases outside the gene matches: 9. CDR3 DNA sequence: TGTGCCACCAGACCCAGCGGGGGGGAAGAGGATACGCAGTATTTT. Translating gives CATRPSGGEEDTQYF.